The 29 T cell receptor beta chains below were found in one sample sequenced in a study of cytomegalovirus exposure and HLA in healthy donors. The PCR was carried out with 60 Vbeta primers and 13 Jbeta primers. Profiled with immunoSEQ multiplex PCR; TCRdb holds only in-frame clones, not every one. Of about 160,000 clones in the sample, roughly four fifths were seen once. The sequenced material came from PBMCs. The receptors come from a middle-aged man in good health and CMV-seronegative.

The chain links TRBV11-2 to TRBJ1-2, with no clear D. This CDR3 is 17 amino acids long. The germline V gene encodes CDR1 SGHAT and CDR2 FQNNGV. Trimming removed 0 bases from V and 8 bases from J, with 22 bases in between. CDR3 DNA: TGTGCCAGCAGCTTAGAAGAGGTGACGGGCGCGGGTTTCGGCTACACCTTC. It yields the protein CASSLEEVTGAGFGYTF.

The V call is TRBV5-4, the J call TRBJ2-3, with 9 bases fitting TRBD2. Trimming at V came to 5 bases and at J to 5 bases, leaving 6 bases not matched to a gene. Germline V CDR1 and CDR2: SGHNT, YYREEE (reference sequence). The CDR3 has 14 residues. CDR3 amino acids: CASRAGGPGDTQYF. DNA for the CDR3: TGTGCCAGCAGGGCGGGGGGGCCTGGAGATACGCAGTATTTT.

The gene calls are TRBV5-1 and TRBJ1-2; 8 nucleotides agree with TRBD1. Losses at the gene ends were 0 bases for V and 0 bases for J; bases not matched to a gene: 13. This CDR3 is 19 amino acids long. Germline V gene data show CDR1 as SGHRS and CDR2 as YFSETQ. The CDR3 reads CASSLAQPDRAGANYGYTF. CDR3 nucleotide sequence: TGCGCCAGCAGCTTGGCTCAACCGGACAGGGCGGGGGCTAACTATGGCTACACCTTC.

The CDR3 here is CASRTAIGYTF. CDR3 in DNA: TGTGCCAGTCGGACTGCAATCGGCTACACCTTC. The chain combines TRBV19 with TRBJ1-2; D is unresolved. This CDR3 spans 11 amino acids. V was trimmed by 8 bases and J by 8 bases, leaving 12 bases between them. CDR1 is LNHDA and CDR2 is SQIVND in the germline V gene (reference sequence).

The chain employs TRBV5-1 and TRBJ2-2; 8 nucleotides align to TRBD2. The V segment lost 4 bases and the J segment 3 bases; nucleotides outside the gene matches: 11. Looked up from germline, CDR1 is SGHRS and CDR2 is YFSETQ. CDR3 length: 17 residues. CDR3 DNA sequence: TGCGCCAGCAGCGGGGGACTGAGCGGGGGATACACCGGGGAGCTGTTTTTT. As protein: CASSGGLSGGYTGELFF.

This CDR3 is CASKGVAEAFF. In DNA form, the CDR3 reads TGTGCCAGCAAGGGGGTCGCTGAAGCTTTCTTT. The V gene is TRBV2, the J gene TRBJ1-1; possibly TRBD1 for D (6 bases). Germline V gene data show CDR1 as SNHLY and CDR2 as FYNNEI. The CDR3 totals 11 residues. V lost 7 bases and J lost 6, with 9 bases in between.

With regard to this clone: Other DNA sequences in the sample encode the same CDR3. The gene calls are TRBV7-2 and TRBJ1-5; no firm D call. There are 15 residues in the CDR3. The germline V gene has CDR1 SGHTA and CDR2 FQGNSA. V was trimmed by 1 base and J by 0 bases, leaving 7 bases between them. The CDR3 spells CASSLGHNSNQPQHF. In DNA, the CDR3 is TGTGCCAGCAGCTTAGGGCACAATAGCAATCAGCCCCAGCATTTT.

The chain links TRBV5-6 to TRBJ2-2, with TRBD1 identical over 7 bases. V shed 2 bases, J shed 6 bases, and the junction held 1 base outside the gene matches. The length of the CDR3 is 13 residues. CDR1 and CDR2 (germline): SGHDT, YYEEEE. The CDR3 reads CASSLQGSGELFF. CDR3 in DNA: TGTGCCAGCAGCTTACAGGGGTCCGGGGAGCTGTTTTTT.

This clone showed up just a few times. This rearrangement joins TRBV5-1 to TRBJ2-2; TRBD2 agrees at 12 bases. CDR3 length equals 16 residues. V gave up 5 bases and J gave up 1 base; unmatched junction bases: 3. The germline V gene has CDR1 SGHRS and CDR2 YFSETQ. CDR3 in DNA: TGCGCCAGCAGACGACTAGCGGGAGTGAACACCGGGGAGCTGTTTTTT. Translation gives CASRRLAGVNTGELFF.

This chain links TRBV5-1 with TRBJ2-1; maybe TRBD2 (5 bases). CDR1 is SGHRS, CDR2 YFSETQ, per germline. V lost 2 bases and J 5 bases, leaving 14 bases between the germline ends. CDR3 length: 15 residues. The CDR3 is CASSFPELGHNEQFF. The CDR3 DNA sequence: TGCGCCAGCAGCTTCCCAGAACTAGGGCACAATGAGCAGTTCTTC.

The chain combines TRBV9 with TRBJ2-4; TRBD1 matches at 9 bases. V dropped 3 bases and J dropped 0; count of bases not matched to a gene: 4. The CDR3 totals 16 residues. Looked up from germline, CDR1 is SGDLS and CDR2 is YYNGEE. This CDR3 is CASSATGGSAKNIQYF. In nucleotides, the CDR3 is TGTGCCAGCAGCGCTACAGGGGGCTCAGCCAAAAACATTCAGTACTTC.

CDR3 sequence: CASSYLGGLSGNTIYF. The CDR3 DNA sequence: TGTGCCAGCAGTTACCTCGGGGGGCTATCTGGAAACACCATATATTTT. The V and J genes are TRBV6-5 and TRBJ1-3; weak D call: TRBD1 (6 bases). The germline V gene encodes CDR1 MNHEY and CDR2 SVGAGI. CDR3 length: 16 residues. Trimming removed 2 bases at V and 1 base at J, with 12 bases between.

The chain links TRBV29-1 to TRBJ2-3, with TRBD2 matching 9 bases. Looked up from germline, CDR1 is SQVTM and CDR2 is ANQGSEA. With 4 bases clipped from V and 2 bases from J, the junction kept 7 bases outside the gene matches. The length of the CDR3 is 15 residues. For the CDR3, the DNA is TGCAGCGTTGCCCAGCGGGGGGCTTTCACAGATACGCAGTATTTT. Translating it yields CSVAQRGAFTDTQYF.

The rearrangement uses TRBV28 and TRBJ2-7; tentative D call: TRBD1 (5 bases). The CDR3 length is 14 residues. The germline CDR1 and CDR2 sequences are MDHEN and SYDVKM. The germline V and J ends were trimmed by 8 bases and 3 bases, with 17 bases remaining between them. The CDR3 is CASGQNSAIYEQYF. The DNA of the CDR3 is TGTGCCAGCGGACAAAATTCAGCAATCTACGAGCAGTACTTC.

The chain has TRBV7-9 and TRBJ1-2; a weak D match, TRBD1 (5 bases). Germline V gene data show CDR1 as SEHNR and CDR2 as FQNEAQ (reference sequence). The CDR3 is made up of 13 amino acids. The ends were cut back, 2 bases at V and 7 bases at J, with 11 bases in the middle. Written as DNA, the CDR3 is TGTGCCAGCAGCTTAAGCAGGGTGCGTGGCTACACCTTC. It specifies CASSLSRVRGYTF.

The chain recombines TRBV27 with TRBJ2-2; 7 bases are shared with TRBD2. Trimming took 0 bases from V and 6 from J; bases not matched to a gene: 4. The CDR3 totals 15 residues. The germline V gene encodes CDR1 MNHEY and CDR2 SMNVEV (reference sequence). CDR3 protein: CASSLSAGVSGELFF. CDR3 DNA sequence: TGTGCCAGCAGTTTATCGGCGGGGGTTTCCGGGGAGCTGTTTTTT.

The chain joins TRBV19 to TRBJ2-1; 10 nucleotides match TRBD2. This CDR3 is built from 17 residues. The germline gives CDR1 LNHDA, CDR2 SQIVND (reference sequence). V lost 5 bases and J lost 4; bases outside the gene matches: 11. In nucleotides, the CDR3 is TGTGCCAGTAGTCCCTTTGTTCTAGCGGGGGCTTACAATGAGCAGTTCTTC. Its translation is CASSPFVLAGAYNEQFF.

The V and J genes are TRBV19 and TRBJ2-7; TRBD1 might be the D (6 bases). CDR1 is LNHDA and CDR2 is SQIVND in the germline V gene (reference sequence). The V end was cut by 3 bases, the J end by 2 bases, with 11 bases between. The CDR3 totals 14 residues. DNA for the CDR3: TGTGCCAGTAGTATCCCCGGACAGCCCTACGAGCAGTACTTC. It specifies CASSIPGQPYEQYF.

The CDR3 reads CASTFTDRDQPQHF. CDR3 nucleotides: TGTGCCAGTACCTTCACTGACAGGGATCAGCCCCAGCATTTT. The chain uses TRBV19 and TRBJ1-5; 7 positions agree with TRBD1. CDR3 length equals 14 residues. After removal of 7 bases from V and 5 bases from J, the junction contained 8 bases not matched to a gene. CDR1 is LNHDA, CDR2 SQIVND, per germline (reference sequence).

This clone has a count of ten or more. For the CDR3, the DNA is TGCGCCAGTGGGACAGGGGGTTATAATGAAAAACTGTTTTTT. It translates to CASGTGGYNEKLFF. This sequence joins TRBV5-1 and TRBJ1-4; 11 positions agree with TRBD1. Germline lookup yields CDR1 SGHRS and CDR2 YFSETQ. This CDR3 has 14 residues. The ends lost 8 bases at V and 4 bases at J; junction bases unmatched: 4.

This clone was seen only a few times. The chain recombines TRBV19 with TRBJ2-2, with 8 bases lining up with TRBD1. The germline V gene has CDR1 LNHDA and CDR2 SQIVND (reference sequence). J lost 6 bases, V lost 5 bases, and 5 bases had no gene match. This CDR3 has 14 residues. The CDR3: CASSPQGASGELFF. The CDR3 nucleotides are TGTGCCAGTAGTCCCCAGGGGGCCTCCGGGGAGCTGTTTTTT.

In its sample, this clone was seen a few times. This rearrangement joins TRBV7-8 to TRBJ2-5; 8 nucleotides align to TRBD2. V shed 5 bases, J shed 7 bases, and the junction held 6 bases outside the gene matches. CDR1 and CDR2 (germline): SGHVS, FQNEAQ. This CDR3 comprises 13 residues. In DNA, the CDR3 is TGTGCCAGCAGCCCGGGGGGGGGCTGGACCCAGTACTTC. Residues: CASSPGGGWTQYF.

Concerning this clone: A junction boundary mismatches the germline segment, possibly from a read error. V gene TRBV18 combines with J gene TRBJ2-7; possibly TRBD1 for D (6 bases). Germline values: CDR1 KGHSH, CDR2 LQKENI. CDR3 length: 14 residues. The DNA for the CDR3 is TGTGCCAGCTTACCAGGGGCCGGCCTGTACGAGCAGTACTTC. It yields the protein CASLPGAGLYEQYF.

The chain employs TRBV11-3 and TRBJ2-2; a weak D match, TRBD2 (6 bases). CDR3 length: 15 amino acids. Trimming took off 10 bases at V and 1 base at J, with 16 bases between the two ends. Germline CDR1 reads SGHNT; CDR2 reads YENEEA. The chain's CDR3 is CATSKQGGNTGELFF. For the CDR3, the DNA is TGTGCCACGTCGAAGCAGGGAGGGAACACCGGGGAGCTGTTTTTT.

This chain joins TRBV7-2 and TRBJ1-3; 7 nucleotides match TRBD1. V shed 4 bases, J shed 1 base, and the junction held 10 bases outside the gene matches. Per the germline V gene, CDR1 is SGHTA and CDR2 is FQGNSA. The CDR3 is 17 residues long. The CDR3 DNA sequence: TGTGCCAGCAGCTCGACGCGGGACAGTTTTTCTGGAAACACCATATATTTT. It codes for CASSSTRDSFSGNTIYF.

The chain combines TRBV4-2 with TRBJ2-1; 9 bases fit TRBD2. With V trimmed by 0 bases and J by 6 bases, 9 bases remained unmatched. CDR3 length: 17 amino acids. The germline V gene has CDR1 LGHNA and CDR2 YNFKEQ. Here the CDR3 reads CASSQDPGTSTFNEQFF. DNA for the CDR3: TGTGCCAGCAGCCAAGACCCCGGGACTAGCACGTTCAATGAGCAGTTCTTC.

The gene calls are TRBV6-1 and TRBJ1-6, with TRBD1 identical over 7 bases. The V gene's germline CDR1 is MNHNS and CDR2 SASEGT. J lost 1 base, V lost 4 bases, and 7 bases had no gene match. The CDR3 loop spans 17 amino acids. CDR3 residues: CASSAYRGGSYNSPLHF. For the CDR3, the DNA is TGTGCCAGCAGTGCGTACAGGGGTGGGTCCTATAATTCACCCCTCCACTTT.

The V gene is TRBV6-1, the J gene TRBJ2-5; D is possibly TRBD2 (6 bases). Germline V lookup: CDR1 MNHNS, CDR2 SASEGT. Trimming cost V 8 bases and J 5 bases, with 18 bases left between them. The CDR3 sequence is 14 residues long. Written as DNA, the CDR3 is TGTGCCAGCGTCATAGGGTTTGGGAGGGAGACCCAGTACTTC. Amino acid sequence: CASVIGFGRETQYF.

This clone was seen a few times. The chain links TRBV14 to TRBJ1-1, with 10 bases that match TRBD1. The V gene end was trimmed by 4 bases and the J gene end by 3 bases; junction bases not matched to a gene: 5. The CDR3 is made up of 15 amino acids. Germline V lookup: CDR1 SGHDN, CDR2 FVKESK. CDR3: CASSLRTGGYTEAFF. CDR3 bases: TGTGCCAGCAGCCTCAGGACAGGGGGTTACACTGAAGCTTTCTTT. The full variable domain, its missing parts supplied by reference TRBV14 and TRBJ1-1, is EAGVTQFPSHSVIEKGQTVTLRCDPISGHDNLYWYRRVMGKEIKFLLHFVKESKQDESGMPNNRFLAERTGGTYSTLKVQPAELEDSGVYFCASSLRTGGYTEAFFGQGTRLTVV.